These 10 T cell receptor beta chains were all obtained from the same sample, sequenced in a study of vaccination effects on CD4 cells after COVID-19. Pools of viral peptides were used by the ViraFEST assay to expand antigen-specific CD4+ T cells ahead of sequencing. Following an approximately ten-day culture, CD4+ T cells were purified. Previously uninfected by SARS-CoV-2, the vaccine recipients also showed negative nucleocapsid antibodies. For these TCRs, the target antigens are not known. Sequencing used immunoSEQ multiplex PCR; TCRdb keeps in-frame clones, though not all of them. The data contain fewer than 85,000 clones, more than 60% of them singletons. Source: CD4+ T cells from PBMCs cultured with SARS-CoV-2 spike peptides, taken before COVID-19 vaccination. The source is a human donor who received a COVID-19 vaccine.

Only one count was recorded for this clone. The chain combines TRBV6-6 with TRBJ2-2; 12 bases match TRBD1. This CDR3 contains 17 residues. With V trimmed by 5 bases and J by 1 base, 5 bases remained unmatched. CDR1 MNHNY and CDR2 SVGAGI come from the germline V gene (reference sequence). CDR3 in DNA: TGTGCCAGCAGTCGCGGGACAGGGGGCTTGAACACCGGGGAGCTGTTTTTT. Its translation: CASSRGTGGLNTGELFF.

The chain has TRBV3-1 (or the pseudogene TRBV3-2) and TRBJ1-2, with TRBD1 as a possible D gene (5 bases). The CDR3 totals 15 residues. The V end lost 4 bases, the J end lost 5 bases, and 17 bases lay between the germline ends. Germline V gene sequence: CDR1 LGHDT, CDR2 YNNKEL (reference sequence). The CDR3: CASSPQARGGYGYTF. The CDR3 DNA is TGTGCCAGCAGCCCTCAAGCCCGGGGCGGGTATGGCTACACCTTC.

This clone appeared a few times. V usage is TRBV6-1 and J usage is TRBJ1-6; weak D call: TRBD1 (6 bases). CDR1 is MNHNS and CDR2 is SASEGT in the germline V gene. V lost 3 bases to trimming and J lost 8 bases, with 11 bases between them. The CDR3 loop spans 14 amino acids. CDR3 in amino acids: CASSDRGIYSPLHF. The CDR3 DNA is TGTGCCAGCAGTGATAGGGGGATCTATTCACCCCTCCACTTT.

The rearrangement joins TRBV11-2 to TRBJ2-1; no definite D call. Germline-derived CDR1 and CDR2 are SGHAT and FQNNGV. V was trimmed by 3 bases and J by 0 bases, leaving 12 bases between them. This CDR3 contains 16 residues. The CDR3 sequence: CASSLSRLTSYNEQFF. The CDR3 bases are TGTGCCAGCAGCTTGTCCCGGCTCACCTCCTACAATGAGCAGTTCTTC.

This clone came up a few times. V is TRBV2 and J is TRBJ1-5; no reliable D call. The CDR3 runs 14 residues. The germline V gene encodes CDR1 SNHLY and CDR2 FYNNEI. The germline V and J ends were trimmed by 3 bases and 4 bases, with 10 bases remaining between them. As DNA, the CDR3 is TGTGCCAGCAGTGAGCGGACTTCGAATCAGCCCCAGCATTTT. Its protein product is CASSERTSNQPQHF.

V is TRBV4-1 and J is TRBJ2-5; D uncertain. The germline V gene encodes CDR1 MGHRA and CDR2 YSYEKL. The CDR3 has 15 amino acids. Trimming took 1 base from V and 4 from J, leaving 13 bases between them. The CDR3 loop is CASSQGRVDGETQYF. The CDR3, as DNA: TGCGCCAGCAGCCAAGGTCGGGTCGACGGAGAGACCCAGTACTTC.

The V call is TRBV19, the J call TRBJ1-6, with D possibly matching TRBD1 (6 bases). This CDR3 comprises 16 residues. V lost 5 bases to trimming and J lost 7 bases, with 18 bases between them. Germline CDR1 reads LNHDA; CDR2 reads SQIVND (reference sequence). CDR3 region: CASSPDIGTPNSPLHF. DNA for the CDR3: TGTGCCAGTAGTCCAGACATCGGGACACCGAATTCACCCCTCCACTTT.

The rearrangement joins TRBV24-1 to TRBJ2-4; tentative D call: TRBD1 (5 bases). Germline assignment: CDR1 KGHDR and CDR2 SFDVKD. Between the trimmed V and J ends, which lost 2 bases and 0 bases, there was a span of 10 bases. This CDR3 has 16 amino acids. CDR3 residues: CATSDSRGTAKNIQYF. CDR3 bases: TGTGCCACCAGTGATTCAAGGGGAACAGCCAAAAACATTCAGTACTTC.

The V and J genes are TRBV7-2 and TRBJ2-5; perhaps D is TRBD1 or TRBD2 (5 bases each). This CDR3 region has 14 residues. The germline CDR1 and CDR2 sequences are SGHTA and FQGNSA. V lost 5 bases and J lost 2, with 12 bases in between. Written as DNA, the CDR3 is TGTGCCAGCAGCAAGGGACGGAGACAAGAGACCCAGTACTTC. This codes for CASSKGRRQETQYF.

This clone appeared a single time. This chain links TRBV4-1 with TRBJ1-3, with no clear D. Germline loops: CDR1 MGHRA, CDR2 YSYEKL. Trimming left V 8 bases short and J 4 bases short, with 15 bases between. This CDR3 has 14 residues. CDR3 bases: TGCGCCAGCCGGGCCCCCGGGGTCGGAAACACCATATATTTT. This encodes CASRAPGVGNTIYF.